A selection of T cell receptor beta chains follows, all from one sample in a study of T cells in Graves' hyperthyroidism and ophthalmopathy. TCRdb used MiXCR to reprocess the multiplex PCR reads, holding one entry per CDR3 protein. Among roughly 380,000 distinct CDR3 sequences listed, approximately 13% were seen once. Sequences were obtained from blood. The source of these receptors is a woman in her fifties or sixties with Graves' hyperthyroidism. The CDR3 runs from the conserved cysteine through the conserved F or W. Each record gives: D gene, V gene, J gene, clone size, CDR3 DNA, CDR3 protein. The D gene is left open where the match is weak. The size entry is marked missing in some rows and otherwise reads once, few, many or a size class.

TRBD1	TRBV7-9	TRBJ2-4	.	TGTGCCAGCAGCCCTAAGGACAGGGCCCCTCAGTACTTC	CASSPKDRAPQYF
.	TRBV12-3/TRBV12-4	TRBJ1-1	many	TGTGCCAGCAGCTTCCGGAGGGACACTGAAGCTTTCTTT	CASSFRRDTEAFF
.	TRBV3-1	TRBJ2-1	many	TGTGCCAGCAGCAAAACCGGGGGGCTATCCTACAATGAGCAGTTCTTC	CASSKTGGLSYNEQFF
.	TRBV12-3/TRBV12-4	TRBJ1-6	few	TGTGCCAGCAGTCCCTGGATGAATTCACCCCTCCACTTT	CASSPWMNSPLHF
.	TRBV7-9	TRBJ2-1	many	TGTGCCAGCAGCCCCACAGGGCTATCCTTGGGAGAGACCCAGTTCTTC	CASSPTGLSLGETQFF
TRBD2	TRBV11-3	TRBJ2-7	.	TGTGCCAGCAGCCCACGCGGGAGGACGGGGGCAAACGAGCAGTACTTC	CASSPRGRTGANEQYF
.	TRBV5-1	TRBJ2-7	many	TGCGCCAGCAGCAGCGGCAGGGTCTACTACGAGCAGTACTTC	CASSSGRVYYEQYF
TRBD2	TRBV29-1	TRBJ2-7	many	TGCAGCGTTGCCGGCGGGAGCCCCTACGAGCAGTACTTC	CSVAGGSPYEQYF
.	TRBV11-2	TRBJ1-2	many	TGTGCCAGCAGCTTAGAAAACAACCTCTATGGCTACACCTTC	CASSLENNLYGYTF
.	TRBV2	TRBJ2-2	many	TGTGCCAGCAGTCAACGGGGTTGGACCGGGGAGCTGTTTTTT	CASSQRGWTGELFF
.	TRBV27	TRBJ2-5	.	TGTGCCAGCAGTTCCAACCGGTGGGAGACCCAGTACTTC	CASSSNRWETQYF
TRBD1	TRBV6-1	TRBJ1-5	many	TGTGCCAGCAGAGCCGGGACAGGGGGTTGGGAGCCCCAGCATTTT	CASRAGTGGWEPQHF
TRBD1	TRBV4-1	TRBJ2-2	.	TGCGCCAGCAGCCACATCCAGGGGGCCTGGGAGCTGTTTTTT	CASSHIQGAWELFF
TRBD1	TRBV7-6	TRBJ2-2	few	TGTGCCAGCAGCCAACCCCAGGACAGGGGCCACACCGGGGAGCTGTTTTTT	CASSQPQDRGHTGELFF
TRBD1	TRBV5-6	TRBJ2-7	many	TGTGCCAGCCCGGGACAGGGGCGATCCGACGAGCAGTACTTC	CASPGQGRSDEQYF
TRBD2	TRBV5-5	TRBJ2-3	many	TGTGCCAGCAGCTTTGTAACTAGCGGAAGCACAGATACGCAGTATTTT	CASSFVTSGSTDTQYF
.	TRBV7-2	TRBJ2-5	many	TGTGCCAGCAGCTACCGGACAGAAGAGACCCAGTACTTC	CASSYRTEETQYF
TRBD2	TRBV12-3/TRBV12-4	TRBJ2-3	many	TGTGCCAGCAGTTCTCAGCTGGGACTAGCGGGATCCTCAGGCACAGATACGCAGTATTTT	CASSSQLGLAGSSGTDTQYF
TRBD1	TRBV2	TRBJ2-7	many	TGTGCCAGCAGGACTCTCCGGGACAGGGGTTCCTACGAGCAGTACTTC	CASRTLRDRGSYEQYF
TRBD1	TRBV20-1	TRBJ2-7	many	TGCAGTGCTAGAGATGTGGGACAGGGGTACGAGCAGTACTTC	CSARDVGQGYEQYF
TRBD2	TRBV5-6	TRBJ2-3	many	TGTGCCAGCAGCTCGTTGAAGCGGGAGAAAGGAGATACGCAGTATTTT	CASSSLKREKGDTQYF
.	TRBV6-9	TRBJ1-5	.	TGTGCCAGCAGTGAATGGGCAGGGGCTTATCGGCCCCAGCATTTT	CASSEWAGAYRPQHF
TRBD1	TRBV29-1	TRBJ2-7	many	TGCAGCGTAGTCTCGAACAGGGGTTACGAGCAGTACTTC	CSVVSNRGYEQYF
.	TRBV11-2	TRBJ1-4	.	TGTGCCAGCGGGACCGGGGGGTATGAAAAACTGTTTTTT	CASGTGGYEKLFF
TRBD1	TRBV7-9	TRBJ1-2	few	TGTGCCAGCAGCGCGAGGACAGGAGACTACACCTTC	CASSARTGDYTF
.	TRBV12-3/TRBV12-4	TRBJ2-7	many	TGTGCCAGCAGCTTGGGGACGGGTTACGAGCAGTACTTC	CASSLGTGYEQYF
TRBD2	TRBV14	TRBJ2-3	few	TGTGCCAGCAGCCAGCTAGGTAGCGGGACTGTGGCAGATACGCAGTATTTT	CASSQLGSGTVADTQYF
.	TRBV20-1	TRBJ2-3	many	TGCAGTGCTAGAGATTTCAAGCGCCTTAGCACAGATACGCAGTATTTT	CSARDFKRLSTDTQYF
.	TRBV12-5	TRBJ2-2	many	TGTGCTAGTGGTTTACAGGGTTACACCGGGGAGCTGTTTTTT	CASGLQGYTGELFF
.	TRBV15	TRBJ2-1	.	TGTGCCACCAGCAGAGCCGGCGCCATCTACAATGAGCAGTTCTTC	CATSRAGAIYNEQFF
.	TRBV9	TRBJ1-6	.	TGTGCCAGCAGCGTAGGCGACATGGGGGACTTTTATAATTCACCCCTCCACTTT	CASSVGDMGDFYNSPLHF
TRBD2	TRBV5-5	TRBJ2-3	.	TGTGCCAGCAGCTTTGCGGGAGTGACAGATACGCAGTATTTT	CASSFAGVTDTQYF
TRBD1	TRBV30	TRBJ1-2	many	TGTGCCTGGAGCCTGGGCAGGGGGCCGCCCTCTATCTATGGCTACACCTTC	CAWSLGRGPPSIYGYTF
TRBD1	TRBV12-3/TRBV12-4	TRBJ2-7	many	TGTGCCAGCAGTTGGGTCGTTACAGGGGATTCCTACGAGCAGTACTTC	CASSWVVTGDSYEQYF
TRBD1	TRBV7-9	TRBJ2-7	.	TGTGCCAGCAGCTTGGGACAGGGGTTGTGGGAGCAGTACTTC	CASSLGQGLWEQYF
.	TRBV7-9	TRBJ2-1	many	TGTGCCAGCAGCTTGCTAGCGCTCAGCTCCTACAATGAGCAGTTCTTC	CASSLLALSSYNEQFF
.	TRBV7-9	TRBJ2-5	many	TGTGCCAGCAGGGCCACCGGCGGGTTAGAGACCCAGTACTTC	CASRATGGLETQYF
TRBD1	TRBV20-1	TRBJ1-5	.	TGCAGTGCGATTACAGGGGGAAGGAACCAGCCCCAGCATTTT	CSAITGGRNQPQHF
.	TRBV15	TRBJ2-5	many	TGTGCCACCAGCAGAGATGTCCTTTCGGGGACCCAGTACTTC	CATSRDVLSGTQYF
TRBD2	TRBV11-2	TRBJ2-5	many	TGTGCCAGCAGCTACGGGACTAGCGGAGCGGGGGAGACCCAGTACTTC	CASSYGTSGAGETQYF
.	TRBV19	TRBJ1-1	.	TGTGCCAGTAGTATAGGGAAATCGACCGCTTTCTTT	CASSIGKSTAFF
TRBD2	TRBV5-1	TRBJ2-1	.	TGCGCCAGCAGACCTCCGGGACTAGCGGGGAGCTCGAACAATGAGCAGTTCTTC	CASRPPGLAGSSNNEQFF
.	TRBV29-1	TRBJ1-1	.	TGCAGCGTTGAATTAGGTCAGTCTCTGTACGCTTTCTTT	CSVELGQSLYAFF
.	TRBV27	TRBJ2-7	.	TGTGCCAGCAGTTTATCGATCGCCTACGAGCAGTACTTC	CASSLSIAYEQYF
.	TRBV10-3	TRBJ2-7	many	TGTGCCATCAGACAGGGCTACGAGCAGTACTTC	CAIRQGYEQYF
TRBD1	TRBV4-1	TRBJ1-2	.	TGCGCCAGCACCTACCCAGGACAGGGACGGTCTGGCTACACCTTC	CASTYPGQGRSGYTF
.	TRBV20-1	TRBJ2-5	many	TGCAGTGCTAGAGAAGGCAACCAAGAGACCCAGTACTTC	CSAREGNQETQYF
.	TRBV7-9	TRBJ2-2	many	TGTGCCAGCAGCACAATGGGACAAAGCGGGTACACCGGGGAGCTGTTTTTT	CASSTMGQSGYTGELFF
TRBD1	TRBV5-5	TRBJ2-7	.	TGTGCCAGCAGCTTGGGTTCCCGGGACAGGGAGATTCTTCACTACGAGCAGTACTTC	CASSLGSRDREILHYEQYF
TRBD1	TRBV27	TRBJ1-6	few	TGTGCCAGCAGTACCTGGACAGGGGAATCACCCCTCCACTTT	CASSTWTGESPLHF
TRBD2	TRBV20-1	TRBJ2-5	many	TGCAGTGCTAGTCACGGGACTAGCGGGTTGCAAGAGACCCAGTACTTC	CSASHGTSGLQETQYF
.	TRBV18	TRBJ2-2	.	TGTGCCAGCTCACCACCCGGGCAGCTTAACACCGGGGAGCTGTTTTTT	CASSPPGQLNTGELFF
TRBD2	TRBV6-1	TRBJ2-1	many	TGTGCCAGCAGTCTAGCGGGAGTGGGGAGAAATGAGCAGTTCTTC	CASSLAGVGRNEQFF